The 2 T cell receptor beta chains below all came from one sample that was sequenced in a study of neoadjuvant nivolumab and ipilimumab in lung cancer. Sequencing used immunoSEQ multiplex PCR; TCRdb keeps in-frame clones, though not all of them. The sample yields over 25,000 clones, under 95% seen once. The sample here was peripheral blood, taken after neoadjuvant nivolumab, alone or with ipilimumab, at or shortly before surgery. The receptor set was obtained from an adult with non-small cell lung cancer.

This sequence joins TRBV11-3 and TRBJ2-2; D not certain. With 3 bases removed from V and 9 bases from J, the gap between germline ends came to 8 bases. Per germline, CDR1 SGHNT and CDR2 YENEEA. This CDR3 spans 12 amino acids. CDR3 sequence reads: CASSLSGRELFF. CDR3 in DNA: TGTGCCAGCAGCTTGTCTGGCCGGGAGCTGTTTTTT.

The V gene is TRBV5-4, the J gene TRBJ2-7; 7 bases align to TRBD2. CDR3 length: 14 residues. Germline V gene lookup returns CDR1 SGHNT and CDR2 YYREEE (reference sequence). The V gene end was trimmed by 0 bases and the J gene end by 7 bases; junction bases not matched to a gene: 7. DNA of the CDR3: TGTGCCAGCAGCTTGGAACTAGCGACCAGGGAGCAGTACTTC. It is translated as CASSLELATREQYF.